This TCR beta chain was identified during a study of shared clonotypes between healthy human individuals. Study overall: Each donor had three CD4 naive, three CD4 memory, two CD8 naive and one CD8 memory plate.

The length of the CDR3 is 14 residues. Germline CDR1 and CDR2: MNHEY and SMNVEV (reference sequence). Trimming shortened V by 7 bases and J by 0 bases, and 13 bases separated the two germline ends. Study observations and caveats: Donors were few, which limited the genetic and exposure-history diversity represented. Shared clonotypes: about 5.3% naive CD4, around 3.5% naive CD8, about 2.2% memory CD4, approximately 0.4% memory CD8.

Produced via immunoSEQ multiplex PCR; TCRdb's table is partial and in-frame only. In the table there are 85,000 to 100,000 clones, 67% of which are singletons. Details on this clone: No antigen is known for it.

This clonotype originated in a man aged 25-45 years in good health. The V call is TRBV27, the J call TRBJ2-7; D is undetermined. The sequenced sample consisted of memory CD8+ T cells sorted from blood. Subset denoted: CD45RO+ cells pooled with CCR7-negative TemRA cells. DNA for the CDR3: TGTGCCAGCACCCCCTTTGCGAGCTCCTACGAGCAGTACTTC. It is translated as CASTPFASSYEQYF.